Following are 5 T cell receptor beta chains from one sample sequenced in a study of cytomegalovirus exposure and HLA in healthy donors. With 60 Vbeta and 13 Jbeta primers, the PCR was carried out. This table comes from immunoSEQ multiplex PCR, and its TCRdb copy is limited to in-frame clones, with some not included. The sample records some 180,000 clones, over 80% being singletons. The sample consisted of PBMCs. These receptors were collected from a girl aged 10 to 17 in good health and CMV-seropositive.

V is TRBV27 and J is TRBJ1-4; possibly TRBD1 for D (6 bases). V was cut by 2 bases and J by 4 bases, with 8 bases left in between. Germline V CDR1 and CDR2: MNHEY, SMNVEV (reference sequence). The CDR3 extends over 14 amino acids. The CDR3 DNA reads as TGTGCCAGCAGTTTACCAGGGGTTAATGAAAAACTGTTTTTT. Residues: CASSLPGVNEKLFF.

The rearrangement joins TRBV19 to TRBJ1-2; D not resolved. This CDR3 is built from 13 residues. The V gene's germline CDR1 is LNHDA and CDR2 SQIVND (reference sequence). Trimming shortened V by 6 bases and J by 5 bases, and 13 bases separated the two germline ends. As DNA, the CDR3 is TGTGCCAGTAGCGGAGGACGGAGGTATGGCTACACCTTC. It yields the protein CASSGGRRYGYTF. Based on the CDR3 plus reference TRBV19 and TRBJ1-2, the full variable domain is DGGITQSPKYLFRKEGQNVTLSCEQNLNHDAMYWYRQDPGQGLRLIYYSQIVNDFQKGDIAEGYSVSREKKESFPLTVTSAQKNPTAFYLCASSGGRRYGYTFGSGTRLTVV.

This chain links TRBV19 with TRBJ2-1; 11 bases are shared with TRBD2. After removal of 8 bases from V and 4 bases from J, the junction contained 7 bases not matched to a gene. Germline CDR1 is LNHDA and CDR2 is SQIVND (reference sequence). There are 15 residues in the CDR3. This CDR3 reads CASSDSGRVYNEQFF. The CDR3 DNA is TGTGCCAGTTCGGATAGCGGGAGGGTATACAATGAGCAGTTCTTC.

The rearrangement links TRBV9 to TRBJ2-7; 9 bases are shared with TRBD1. V shed 2 bases, J shed 3 bases, and the junction held 3 bases outside the gene matches. The CDR3 has 14 residues. The germline V gene encodes CDR1 SGDLS and CDR2 YYNGEE. The CDR3 nucleotides read TGTGCCAGCAGCGTTGGGGGACAGGGCTACGAGCAGTACTTC. Its translation is CASSVGGQGYEQYF.

The chain has TRBV7-2 and TRBJ2-1; 10 bases match TRBD2. Germline-derived CDR1 and CDR2 are SGHTA and FQGNSA. Unmatched junction bases numbered 15, after V lost 5 bases and J lost 8 bases. The CDR3 is 17 amino acids. CDR3 DNA sequence: TGTGCCAGCAGCACCGCCGAACTAGCGGGAACATTCTATGAGCAGTTCTTC. It translates to CASSTAELAGTFYEQFF.